Following are 21 T cell receptor beta chains from one sample sequenced in a study of blood T cell repertoires in COVID-19. Only in-frame clones appear in the TCRdb table, and some are missing; sequencing was by immunoSEQ multiplex PCR. The sample holds roughly 150,000 clones, roughly three quarters seen once. Sequencing input: peripheral blood. The receptors here all came from a middle-aged man with active or convalescent COVID-19.

This chain joins TRBV4-2 and TRBJ2-5; 10 bases map to TRBD2. Germline CDR1 is LGHNA and CDR2 is YNFKEQ. The CDR3 has 18 residues. V lost 0 bases and J lost 4; bases outside the gene matches: 11. The CDR3 reads CASSQELPSGRGGETQYF. The DNA for the CDR3 is TGTGCCAGCAGCCAAGAGTTACCTAGCGGGAGAGGCGGAGAGACCCAGTACTTC.

The chain combines TRBV6-5 with TRBJ1-2; 11 bases map to TRBD1. Trimming took 7 bases from V and 7 from J; bases not matched to a gene: 8. Per the germline V gene, CDR1 is MNHEY and CDR2 is SVGAGI. The CDR3 covers 14 residues. CDR3 sequence (DNA): TGTGCCAGCAATCCCCGGGGGACAGGGGGTGGCTACACCTTC. Translated: CASNPRGTGGGYTF.

This chain uses TRBV5-4 with TRBJ1-1; no clear D. Germline CDR1 and CDR2: SGHNT and YYREEE (reference sequence). The V gene lost 2 bases and the J gene lost 8 bases, with 13 bases spanning the gap. This CDR3 spans 13 amino acids. CDR3 amino acids: CASSFSGWEEAFF. Written as DNA, the CDR3 is TGTGCCAGCAGCTTTTCGGGGTGGGAGGAAGCTTTCTTT.

This clone showed up just once. The gene calls are TRBV5-1 and TRBJ2-1, with D possibly TRBD1 on 6 matching bases. The CDR3 totals 14 residues. Germline loops: CDR1 SGHRS, CDR2 YFSETQ. Trimming stripped 4 bases from V and 5 bases from J, with 13 bases between. CDR3 bases: TGCGCCAGCAGCCCGGCAGGGGCAAACAATGAGCAGTTCTTC. Its translation is CASSPAGANNEQFF.

The rearrangement links TRBV29-1 to TRBJ1-1; no reliable D call. Trimming stripped 7 bases from V and 10 bases from J, with 16 bases between. Germline V lookup: CDR1 SQVTM, CDR2 ANQGSEA. The CDR3 totals 11 residues. The DNA for the CDR3 is TGCAGCGGGTTTAATGGCTTTGGAGCTTTCTTT. It encodes CSGFNGFGAFF.

The chain recombines TRBV12-5 with TRBJ2-3; 11 nucleotides align to TRBD1. The CDR3 spans 15 residues. Losses at the gene ends were 6 bases for V and 6 bases for J; bases not matched to a gene: 8. Germline CDR1 LGHNT, CDR2 FRNRAP. CDR3 in amino acids: CASGHGTGGGDTQYF. The CDR3 DNA follows: TGTGCTAGTGGCCATGGGACAGGGGGTGGTGATACGCAGTATTTT.

This clone was seen only once. CDR3 amino acids: CASSQSAGNTGELFF. DNA of the CDR3: TGCGCCAGCAGTCAGTCGGCGGGGAACACCGGGGAGCTGTTTTTT. V gene TRBV23-1 combines with J gene TRBJ2-2, with D perhaps matching TRBD2 (5 bases). TRBV23-1 is noted as an ORF with a role that remains uncertain. CDR3 length: 15 residues. V lost 3 bases, J lost 1 base, and 9 bases lay in between.

The chain combines TRBV28 with TRBJ1-4; D is perhaps TRBD1 (6 bases). This CDR3 comprises 13 residues. In germline, CDR1 is MDHEN, CDR2 SYDVKM. V was clipped by 5 bases and J by 8 bases, with 12 bases between them. CDR3 sequence (DNA): TGTGCCAGCAGTCCGGGGGGGGGCGAAAAACTGTTTTTT. Amino acids: CASSPGGGEKLFF.

The chain recombines TRBV7-9 with TRBJ2-1; TRBD2 agrees at 12 bases. Trimming cost V 1 base and J 9 bases; bases outside gene matches: 4. CDR3 length: 15 residues. Germline lookup yields CDR1 SEHNR and CDR2 FQNEAQ (reference sequence). CDR3 DNA sequence: TGTGCCAGCAGCTTAGGTCCTAGCGGGAGGGGTGAGCAGTTCTTC. Amino acid sequence: CASSLGPSGRGEQFF.

The V gene is TRBV29-1, the J gene TRBJ2-1; TRBD2 matches at 8 bases. The CDR3 runs to 12 residues. Per the germline V gene, CDR1 is SQVTM and CDR2 is ANQGSEA. Trimming took 2 bases from V and 14 from J; bases not matched to a gene: 8. The CDR3, as DNA: TGCAGCGTTGAACTAGCGGGTCTGACTGAGTTCTTC. Translation: CSVELAGLTEFF.

The chain couples TRBV7-2 to TRBJ2-5; possible D gene TRBD1, 6 bases. Per the germline V gene, CDR1 is SGHTA and CDR2 is FQGNSA. There are 14 residues in the CDR3. The germline V and J ends were trimmed by 2 bases and 4 bases, with 11 bases remaining between them. CDR3 nucleotide sequence: TGTGCCAGCAGCTTATGGGCAGGGGCAGAGACCCAGTACTTC. This translates into CASSLWAGAETQYF.

The chain combines TRBV9 with TRBJ2-5; TRBD2 matches at 13 bases. Germline V CDR1 and CDR2: SGDLS, YYNGEE. This CDR3 is built from 16 residues. V was pared by 3 bases and J by 5 bases, with 7 bases of the junction left unmatched. The CDR3 here is CASSDPRLAGGETQYF. The DNA of the CDR3 is TGTGCCAGCAGCGACCCCCGACTAGCGGGAGGTGAGACCCAGTACTTC.

In this sample, this clone turned up once. This chain uses TRBV20-1 with TRBJ1-5, with 7 positions matching TRBD1. The V segment lost 3 bases and the J segment 7 bases; nucleotides outside the gene matches: 6. This CDR3 region has 13 residues. Germline CDR1 DFQATT, CDR2 SNEGSKA (reference sequence). Here the CDR3 DNA reads TGCAGTGCTAGTACAGGGGCCCACCAGCCCCAGCATTTT. Amino acid sequence: CSASTGAHQPQHF.

This chain connects TRBV4-1 to TRBJ2-1; a possible D gene is TRBD2 (6 bases). This CDR3 is 16 amino acids long. The V end lost 1 base, the J end lost 9 bases, and 19 bases lay between the germline ends. Germline V CDR1 and CDR2: MGHRA, YSYEKL. The CDR3 nucleotides are TGCGCCAGCAGCCAAGGCTCGAGCGGGTTCGCGAGTGAGCAGTTCTTC. It translates to CASSQGSSGFASEQFF.

The genes are TRBV5-1 and TRBJ1-2, with D possibly TRBD1 on 6 matching bases. Germline loops: CDR1 SGHRS, CDR2 YFSETQ. V lost 3 bases, J lost 4 bases, and 16 bases lay in between. The CDR3 is 15 residues long. In nucleotides, the CDR3 is TGCGCCAGCAGCTCAACTACTACAGGGTCCTATGGCTACACCTTC. It translates to CASSSTTTGSYGYTF. The full variable domain, in which reference TRBV5-1 and TRBJ1-2 provide the parts outside the CDR3, is KAGVTQTPRYLIKTRGQQVTLSCSPISGHRSVSWYQQTPGQGLQFLFEYFSETQRNKGNFPGRFSGRQFSNSRSEMNVSTLELGDSALYLCASSSTTTGSYGYTFGSGTRLTVV.

The V gene is TRBV11-3, the J gene TRBJ1-3; possibly TRBD1 for D (5 bases). The CDR3 totals 16 residues. Germline V lookup: CDR1 SGHNT, CDR2 YENEEA. With 1 base removed from V and 4 bases from J, the gap between germline ends came to 14 bases. CDR3 sequence: CASSLGGSELGNTIYF. CDR3 sequence (DNA): TGTGCCAGCAGCTTAGGGGGCAGTGAGCTCGGAAACACCATATATTTT.

The chain links TRBV11-2 to TRBJ2-5; 8 positions agree with TRBD1. V lost 0 bases and J lost 5; bases outside the gene matches: 8. Per the germline V gene, CDR1 is SGHAT and CDR2 is FQNNGV. The CDR3 covers 16 residues. CDR3 sequence: CASSLDRAGGLETQYF. The CDR3 bases are TGTGCCAGCAGCTTAGATCGGGCAGGGGGCCTGGAGACCCAGTACTTC. The whole variable domain, filled in from reference TRBV11-2 and TRBJ2-5, reads EAGVAQSPRYKIIEKRQSVAFWCNPISGHATLYWYQQILGQGPKLLIQFQNNGVVDDSQLPKDRFSAERLKGVDSTLKIQPAKLEDSAVYLCASSLDRAGGLETQYFGPGTRLLVL.

This clone was recorded many times. The chain recombines TRBV27 with TRBJ2-3, with 16 bases that match TRBD2. The CDR3 is 18 amino acids. V trimming: 5 bases; J trimming: 2 bases; junction bases outside the gene matches: 7. Germline V CDR1 and CDR2: MNHEY, SMNVEV (reference sequence). CDR3 in amino acids: CASSRGTSGRGNTDTQYF. The CDR3, as DNA: TGTGCCAGCAGTAGAGGGACTAGCGGGAGGGGAAACACAGATACGCAGTATTTT.

This chain uses TRBV11-2 with TRBJ1-1; 7 bases fit TRBD1. Germline CDR1 SGHAT, CDR2 FQNNGV. J lost 0 bases, V lost 7 bases, and 5 bases had no gene match. The CDR3 has 14 residues. This chain's CDR3 is CASIDREMNTEAFF. The CDR3 DNA follows: TGTGCCAGCATCGACAGGGAAATGAACACTGAAGCTTTCTTT.

This rearrangement joins TRBV9 to TRBJ2-2, with D maybe TRBD1 (5 bases). Trimming shortened V by 3 bases and J by 4 bases, and 10 bases separated the two germline ends. CDR3 size: 14 residues. Germline-derived CDR1 and CDR2 are SGDLS and YYNGEE. The CDR3 nucleotides are TGTGCCAGCAGCGGACAGTCTATCACCGGGGAGCTGTTTTTT. It is translated as CASSGQSITGELFF. The whole variable domain, remainder taken from reference TRBV9 and TRBJ2-2, is DSGVTQTPKHLITATGQRVTLRCSPRSGDLSVYWYQQSLDQGLQFLIQYYNGEERAKGNILERFSAQQFPDLHSELNLSSLELGDSALYFCASSGQSITGELFFGEGSRLTVL.

The chain employs TRBV9 and TRBJ2-3; D perhaps matches TRBD2 (6 bases). Trimming took 0 bases from V and 3 from J, leaving 14 bases between them. CDR1 is SGDLS, CDR2 YYNGEE, per germline. The CDR3 consists of 16 residues. The CDR3 loop reads CASSVVGGGPTDTQYF. The CDR3 DNA reads TGTGCCAGCAGCGTAGTCGGGGGAGGCCCAACAGATACGCAGTATTTT.